Shown below are 11 T cell receptor beta chains from a single sample sequenced in a study of OX40 agonist ivuxolimab in advanced cancers. Here immunoSEQ multiplex PCR was the method, and the copy in TCRdb shows in-frame clones only, minus some. The sample lists about 67,000 clones; roughly 85% were seen once. The specimen comprised CD4+ or CD8+ T cells sorted from blood, sampled in a trial of the OX40 agonist ivuxolimab. The receptor source for this set is an adult with an advanced solid tumor such as melanoma, head and neck, liver or kidney cancer.

The chain carries TRBV30 and TRBJ1-6; unclear D gene. V gave up 3 bases and J gave up 5 bases, with 2 bases separating them. The V gene's germline CDR1 is GTSNPN and CDR2 SVGIG (reference sequence). This CDR3 has 11 residues. Here the CDR3 reads CAWSHNSPLHF. DNA of the CDR3: TGTGCCTGGAGCCATAATTCACCCCTCCACTTT.

This clone was picked up a small number of times. The gene calls are TRBV5-4 and TRBJ1-1; 10 nucleotides line up with TRBD1. The CDR3 spans 14 residues. Trimming took 2 bases from V and 5 from J; bases not matched to a gene: 3. Per germline, CDR1 SGHNT and CDR2 YYREEE (reference sequence). The CDR3 bases are TGTGCCAGCAGCTTTGGACAGGGGGGGACTGAAGCTTTCTTT. This translates into CASSFGQGGTEAFF.

The chain employs TRBV6-5 and TRBJ1-3; D gene uncertain. The CDR3 covers 14 residues. Germline CDR1 and CDR2: MNHEY and SVGAGI. Trimming left V 4 bases short and J 5 bases short, with 12 bases between. The CDR3 nucleotides read TGTGCCAGCAGTTCATCTCCAGGACGAAACACCATATATTTT. It encodes CASSSSPGRNTIYF.

The CDR3: CASSLTGAQVYGYTF. DNA for the CDR3: TGTGCCAGCAGTTTGACAGGGGCCCAGGTGTATGGCTACACCTTC. The chain couples TRBV27 to TRBJ1-2; 8 bases agree with TRBD1. CDR3 length: 15 residues. The trim removed 3 bases at V and 5 bases at J, leaving 8 bases unmatched. CDR1 and CDR2 from the germline V gene are MNHEY and SMNVEV (reference sequence).

The rearrangement joins TRBV6-5 to TRBJ2-3; possibly TRBD1 for D (5 bases). The CDR3 spans 13 residues. With 7 bases removed from V and 0 bases from J, the gap between germline ends came to 8 bases. CDR1 and CDR2 from the germline V gene are MNHEY and SVGAGI. In nucleotides, the CDR3 is TGTGCCAGCAAGACAGAGAGCACAGATACGCAGTATTTT. It translates to CASKTESTDTQYF.

The chain couples TRBV5-1 to TRBJ1-3; 8 bases line up with TRBD1. The germline CDR1 and CDR2 sequences are SGHRS and YFSETQ. This CDR3 has 14 residues. V lost 5 bases to trimming and J lost 5 bases; unmatched junction nucleotides: 6. Here the CDR3 reads CASRMDRARNTIYF. CDR3 DNA sequence: TGCGCCAGCAGAATGGACAGGGCTCGAAACACCATATATTTT.

V and J are TRBV7-9 and TRBJ2-3; 7 bases match TRBD2. J was trimmed by 1 base and V by 7 bases; bases with no gene match: 11. Germline lookup yields CDR1 SEHNR and CDR2 FQNEAQ (reference sequence). This CDR3 is 16 amino acids long. Here the CDR3 DNA reads TGTGCCAGCACCCTACCGGGGGGTCAGGGCACAGATACGCAGTATTTT. Its translation is CASTLPGGQGTDTQYF.

This chain connects TRBV11-2 to TRBJ1-1; TRBD1 agrees at 8 bases. The CDR3 totals 15 residues. The V and J ends lost 4 bases and 4 bases, in that order; junction bases with no gene match: 8. Germline lookup yields CDR1 SGHAT and CDR2 FQNNGV. CDR3 residues: CASSSGTGRSTEAFF. The CDR3 coding sequence is TGTGCCAGCAGCTCGGGGACAGGTCGGAGCACTGAAGCTTTCTTT.

The J gene is TRBJ2-7, the V gene TRBV19; TRBD1 agrees at 8 bases. CDR3 length: 14 amino acids. Germline loops: CDR1 LNHDA, CDR2 SQIVND (reference sequence). V dropped 5 bases and J dropped 3; count of bases not matched to a gene: 6. The CDR3 here is CASSPRTGNYEQYF. CDR3 coding DNA: TGTGCCAGTAGTCCTCGGACAGGGAACTACGAGCAGTACTTC. Variable domain in full (rest from reference TRBV19 and TRBJ2-7): DGGITQSPKYLFRKEGQNVTLSCEQNLNHDAMYWYRQDPGQGLRLIYYSQIVNDFQKGDIAEGYSVSREKKESFPLTVTSAQKNPTAFYLCASSPRTGNYEQYFGPGTRLTVT.

The V call is TRBV5-1, the J call TRBJ2-5, with no clear D. The CDR3 is 13 amino acids. Germline CDR1 SGHRS, CDR2 YFSETQ. With 4 bases removed from V and 4 bases from J, the gap between germline ends came to 11 bases. As DNA, the CDR3 is TGCGCCAGCAGCCGATATAAGGGAGAGACCCAGTACTTC. Protein sequence: CASSRYKGETQYF. The full variable domain, in which reference TRBV5-1 and TRBJ2-5 provide the parts outside the CDR3, is KAGVTQTPRYLIKTRGQQVTLSCSPISGHRSVSWYQQTPGQGLQFLFEYFSETQRNKGNFPGRFSGRQFSNSRSEMNVSTLELGDSALYLCASSRYKGETQYFGPGTRLLVL.

V usage is TRBV2 and J usage is TRBJ2-1; 12 nucleotides line up with TRBD2. Trimming cost V 6 bases and J 5 bases; bases outside gene matches: 5. The CDR3 spans 15 residues. The germline gives CDR1 SNHLY, CDR2 FYNNEI. This chain's CDR3 is CASSLLAGGHNEQFF. As DNA, the CDR3 is TGTGCCAGCAGCTTACTAGCGGGAGGCCACAATGAGCAGTTCTTC.